This T cell receptor (beta chain) was sequenced during a study of glioma-infiltrating T cells after dendritic cell vaccination (dated by TCRdb to 2015 to 2016). Some background on the complete study: A cohort of about 15 glioblastoma patients from Phase I and II dendritic cell vaccination trials was included, of whom 9 were newly diagnosed and 6 had recurrent disease. Between the early 2000s and the early 2010s, patients were given autologous tumor lysate-pulsed dendritic cell vaccination. To make the vaccine, monocyte-derived dendritic cells were cultured for under 9 days with IL-4 and GM-CSF and then pulsed overnight with autologous tumor lysate. Patients received three intradermal dendritic cell vaccine injections at biweekly intervals in the arm below the axilla. In glioblastoma patients vaccinated with dendritic cells, deep sequencing of TCR beta CDR3 regions served to measure tumor-infiltrating lymphocyte content and to compare repertoires between tumor and blood. Survival after dendritic cell vaccination was correlated with TCR sequencing metrics, such as TIL content and the overlap between tumor and blood repertoires. The full study reports these points: After dendritic cell vaccination, a higher estimated pretreatment TIL content predicted longer time to progression and longer overall survival. TCR clonality showed no direct relationship with survival, which suggests that a diverse polyclonal response may be important. The cohort was small and heterogeneous, only a few patients had full blood and tumor sets, and even fewer had initial-recurrent tumor pairs. The TCR overlap response model with three groups was called speculative and said to need prospective validation.

This clone was seen just once. No antigen is known for it. No base-level quality is on record; no much larger clone is a single base apart. V is trimmed back by 5 bases and J by 0 bases, and the junction contains 15 bases that no gene match accounts for. The CDR3 covers 18 residues, taking in both the cysteine and the phenylalanine. The retained sequence is limited to the CDR3, 54 bases, with the frame set at the first base. From a lookup of the germline V gene, CDR1 and CDR2 are SGHTA and FQGNSA. The immunoSEQ assay amplified TCRB CDR3 regions from 2 micrograms of genomic DNA, or from all available DNA when less than that amount was available. The multiplex PCR employed 60 forward primers targeting TCR V beta segments and 13 reverse primers targeting J beta segments. To estimate reads per starting template, synthetic control templates were spiked into each sample at limiting dilution. Reads of 87 bp were generated by sequencing on the Illumina HiSeq System. In the paper's pipeline: To remove PCR and sequencing errors, closely related sequences were merged with a nearest neighbor algorithm. TCR overlap was defined as the percentage of unique tumor TCR beta sequences that were also found in the peripheral blood of the same patient. This is the immuneACCESS table as TCRdb keeps it, with only in-frame sequences that have V and J called. A part of the clones is gone; compared with another copy, unresolved V genes explain less than half, and the rest is unexplained. V and J calls and clone size are copied from that table; D and trimming were computed from the DNA. In this sample the table shows tens of thousands of clones, about four fifths of which occur a single time. Of the sample, 7% to 9% is held by the ten largest clones.

To be selected, patients needed enough residual fresh-frozen tumor tissue and more than two years of available survival data. An isocitrate dehydrogenase mutation was not carried by any of the glioblastoma patients, although molecular status was otherwise variable. PBMC were collected before vaccination, two weeks after the third vaccination, and at tumor progression when it occurred. Genomic DNA was extracted with the Qiagen DNeasy Blood extraction Kit. The sample was blood, taken before dendritic cell vaccination. The chain employs TRBV7-2 and TRBJ1-2, with 7 bases aligning to TRBD1. The sequence derives from a human donor with glioblastoma. The CDR3 reads CASSASTGTVKANYGYTF. In nucleotides, the sequence is TGTGCCAGCAGCGCTTCAACCGGGACAGTAAAAGCTAACTATGGCTACACCTTC. The variable domain in full, with residues beyond the CDR3 obtained from the reference TRBV7-2 and TRBJ1-2 genes, is GAGVSQSPSNKVTEKGKDVELRCDPISGHTALYWYRQSLGQGLEFLIYFQGNSAPDKSGLPSDRFSAERTGGSVSTLTIQRTQQEDSAVYLCASSASTGTVKANYGYTFGSGTRLTVV.